Presented here are 19 T cell receptor beta chains from one specimen sequenced in a study of somatic mutations in cytotoxic T cells in rheumatoid arthritis. The protocol was immunoSEQ multiplex PCR, while the TCRdb copy is restricted to in-frame clones and leaves out a portion. The table includes about 6,700 clones, around 75% detected once. The sequencing sample was made of CD8+ T cells sorted from blood. The source is an older woman in good health.

This chain uses TRBV11-2 with TRBJ2-2, with unresolved D. CDR1 and CDR2 from the germline V gene are SGHAT and FQNNGV. Trimming removed 4 bases at V and 3 bases at J, with 9 bases between. The CDR3 has 14 residues. The CDR3 protein is CASSSIPDTGELFF. The DNA of the CDR3 is TGTGCCAGCAGCTCCATACCAGACACCGGGGAGCTGTTTTTT.

This clone was counted a few times. The genes are TRBV19 and TRBJ1-1; D is ambiguous. V was shortened by 2 bases and J by 3 bases, with 7 bases between the two germline ends. Per germline, CDR1 LNHDA and CDR2 SQIVND (reference sequence). The CDR3 totals 13 residues. The CDR3 is CASSIFSYTEAFF. The CDR3 DNA reads as TGTGCCAGTAGTATATTTAGTTACACTGAAGCTTTCTTT.

This clone was seen a handful of times. The chain employs TRBV9 and TRBJ2-7; the match to TRBD2 covers 12 bases. V lost 4 bases and J lost 10; bases outside the gene matches: 6. This CDR3 spans 13 amino acids. Germline loops: CDR1 SGDLS, CDR2 YYNGEE. The CDR3: CASSIRTSGKQYF. In nucleotides, the CDR3 is TGTGCCAGCAGCATTCGGACTAGCGGGAAACAGTACTTC.

The V and J genes are TRBV5-6 and TRBJ2-7; 9 bases match TRBD2. Looked up from germline, CDR1 is SGHDT and CDR2 is YYEEEE. V shed 1 base, J shed 2 bases, and the junction held 7 bases outside the gene matches. The CDR3 contains 16 residues. The CDR3 loop is CASSLWGASGAYEQYF. The CDR3 bases are TGTGCCAGCAGCTTGTGGGGGGCTAGCGGGGCCTACGAGCAGTACTTC.

This rearrangement joins TRBV9 to TRBJ2-1; tentative D call: TRBD2 (7 bases). This CDR3 is built from 16 residues. Germline V gene data show CDR1 as SGDLS and CDR2 as YYNGEE. Trimming removed 0 bases from V and 5 bases from J, with 15 bases in between. The CDR3 loop is CASSVDGGGQNNEQFF. The DNA of the CDR3 is TGTGCCAGCAGCGTAGATGGGGGGGGCCAGAACAATGAGCAGTTCTTC.

This chain uses TRBV28 with TRBJ2-7; 12 positions agree with TRBD2. The germline V gene encodes CDR1 MDHEN and CDR2 SYDVKM. This CDR3 has 17 amino acids. After removal of 6 bases from V and 5 bases from J, the junction contained 14 bases not matched to a gene. The CDR3 sequence: CASSAPRLAGVIDEQYF. CDR3 DNA sequence: TGTGCCAGCAGCGCACCCCGACTAGCGGGAGTAATCGACGAGCAGTACTTC.

The rearrangement links TRBV27 to TRBJ1-2, with TRBD1 matching 8 bases. V dropped 5 bases and J dropped 4; count of bases not matched to a gene: 6. The CDR3 length is 14 residues. CDR1 and CDR2 from the germline V gene are MNHEY and SMNVEV (reference sequence). CDR3 residues: CASSRGQEPYGYTF. The CDR3 DNA reads TGTGCCAGCAGTCGGGGACAGGAACCCTATGGCTACACCTTC.

The V call is TRBV7-9, the J call TRBJ2-7, with D possibly matching TRBD2 (5 bases). This CDR3 has 14 amino acids. The V end was cut by 3 bases, the J end by 6 bases, with 15 bases between. CDR1 is SEHNR and CDR2 is FQNEAQ in the germline V gene (reference sequence). The CDR3 region is CASSFARTRAEQYF. The CDR3 DNA is TGTGCCAGCAGCTTTGCGAGGACTCGGGCCGAGCAGTACTTC.

The chain is built from TRBV27 and TRBJ2-7; 10 nucleotides agree with TRBD1. The V gene's germline CDR1 is MNHEY and CDR2 SMNVEV (reference sequence). V gave up 3 bases and J gave up 2 bases; unmatched junction bases: 4. The CDR3 has 15 residues. The CDR3 here is CASSFDRGPAYEQYF. CDR3 bases: TGTGCCAGCAGTTTTGACAGGGGGCCAGCCTACGAGCAGTACTTC.

This clone was detected once. The V and J genes are TRBV9 and TRBJ2-5, with TRBD2 matching 10 bases. The tail of the sequence fits TRBJ2-7 better, so the J call may be wrong. This CDR3 comprises 16 residues. The V gene's germline CDR1 is SGDLS and CDR2 YYNGEE. The CDR3 spells CASSVAVSGRENEQYF. CDR3 DNA: TGTGCCAGCAGCGTAGCGGTGAGCGGGAGGGAAAACGAGCAGTACTTC.

The chain combines TRBV30 with TRBJ1-2; a possible D gene is TRBD1 (5 bases). CDR1 is GTSNPN, CDR2 SVGIG, per germline (reference sequence). This CDR3 is built from 13 residues. Trimming took 4 bases from V and 2 from J, leaving 11 bases between them. CDR3 nucleotides: TGTGCCTGGATGGGCCCAGGGAACTATGGCTACACCTTC. Its translation is CAWMGPGNYGYTF. Full variable domain (rest looked up from reference TRBV30 and TRBJ1-2): SQTIHQWPATLVQPVGSPLSLECTVEGTSNPNLYWYRQAAGRGLQLLFYSVGIGQISSEVPQNLSASRPQDRQFILSSKKLLLSDSGFYLCAWMGPGNYGYTFGSGTRLTVV.

By its share, this clone is medium-sized (0.01 to 0.1%). The J gene is TRBJ1-5, the V gene TRBV27, with 10 bases lining up with TRBD1. V lost 8 bases and J lost 3; bases outside the gene matches: 1. Germline CDR1 and CDR2: MNHEY and SMNVEV (reference sequence). This CDR3 spans 13 amino acids. The CDR3 here is CASGTGDNQPQHF. CDR3 bases: TGTGCCAGCGGGACAGGGGACAATCAGCCCCAGCATTTT.

The chain links TRBV6-5 to TRBJ1-2; tentative D call: TRBD1 (6 bases). The V end was cut by 5 bases, the J end by 8 bases, with 18 bases between. Germline loops: CDR1 MNHEY, CDR2 SVGAGI. The CDR3 has 14 amino acids. The CDR3 nucleotides read TGTGCCAGCAGTGCGAATTCGGACAGTGAAGGCTACACCTTC. As protein: CASSANSDSEGYTF.

This chain uses TRBV11-2 with TRBJ2-5, with TRBD2 matching over 7 bases. Judging by the DNA end, TRBJ2-7 fits better; the J call may be wrong. The germline gives CDR1 SGHAT, CDR2 FQNNGV. The CDR3 totals 14 residues. CDR3 residues: CASSLEAGTYEQYF. The CDR3 coding sequence is TGTGCCAGCAGCTTAGAAGCGGGGACCTACGAGCAGTACTTC.

The gene calls are TRBV29-1 and TRBJ1-1; 11 bases line up with TRBD1. This CDR3 spans 14 amino acids. The junction had 7 bases not matched to a gene; V was cut back by 6 bases and J by 4 bases. CDR1 and CDR2 from the germline V gene are SQVTM and ANQGSEA. CDR3 amino acids: CSVHHGTGGTEAFF. In DNA form, the CDR3 reads TGCAGCGTACATCACGGGACAGGGGGCACTGAAGCTTTCTTT. Full variable domain (outside the CDR3, taken from reference TRBV29-1 and TRBJ1-1): SAVISQKPSRDICQRGTSLTIQCQVDSQVTMMFWYRQQPGQSLTLIATANQGSEATYESGFVIDKFPISRPNLTFSTLTVSNMSPEDSSIYLCSVHHGTGGTEAFFGQGTRLTVV.

This chain connects TRBV4-3 to TRBJ2-1; D possibly corresponds to TRBD2 (5 bases). Trimming removed 0 bases at V and 4 bases at J, with 10 bases between. CDR1 LGHNA and CDR2 YSLEER come from the germline V gene. The CDR3 loop spans 15 amino acids. CDR3 protein: CASSQELRDYNEQFF. The CDR3 DNA sequence: TGCGCCAGCAGCCAAGAGCTTCGGGATTACAATGAGCAGTTCTTC.

The chain combines TRBV9 with TRBJ2-5; TRBD1 agrees at 7 bases. The V gene end was trimmed by 3 bases and the J gene end by 6 bases; junction bases not matched to a gene: 5. The CDR3 length is 13 residues. Germline-derived CDR1 and CDR2 are SGDLS and YYNGEE. CDR3 residues: CASSGHRGKTQYF. The CDR3 nucleotides are TGTGCCAGCAGCGGGCACAGGGGTAAGACCCAGTACTTC. Full variable domain (outside the CDR3, taken from reference TRBV9 and TRBJ2-5): DSGVTQTPKHLITATGQRVTLRCSPRSGDLSVYWYQQSLDQGLQFLIQYYNGEERAKGNILERFSAQQFPDLHSELNLSSLELGDSALYFCASSGHRGKTQYFGPGTRLLVL.

The rearrangement links TRBV4-1 to TRBJ2-3; perhaps TRBD2 as D (7 bases). CDR3 length: 16 residues. V dropped 1 base and J dropped 2 bases, with 13 bases sitting between them. The germline V gene encodes CDR1 MGHRA and CDR2 YSYEKL. CDR3 protein: CASSQAPGGITDTQYF. As DNA, the CDR3 is TGCGCCAGCAGCCAAGCCCCGGGGGGCATCACAGATACGCAGTATTTT.

This chain links TRBV11-1 with TRBJ2-7, with a weak D call TRBD1 (6 bases). The CDR3 has 14 amino acids. The germline V gene has CDR1 SGHAT and CDR2 FQDESV (reference sequence). V lost 4 bases, J lost 4 bases, and 14 bases lay in between. The DNA for the CDR3 is TGTGCCAGCAGCTCGACGGTGGACAGATACGAGCAGTACTTC. Translating gives CASSSTVDRYEQYF.